The 9 T cell receptor beta chains below all came from one sample that was sequenced in a study of beta chain features in type 1 diabetes. Whole-study findings and limits: Within each of all four CD4+ subsets, Type 1 diabetes patients had TCRB CDR3s that were moderately but significantly shorter.

The antigens for these receptors are not known. The study reverse transcribed the entire isolated RNA, so it sequenced expressed TCRB transcripts. Some clones are missing from TCRdb's copy, which holds only in-frame ones; the method was immunoSEQ multiplex PCR. The sample contains 300,000 to 450,000 clones, around 9.6% of which appear only once. The material sequenced was central memory CD4+ T cells from blood. The source is a man aged 25-45 years with type 1 diabetes.

This clone was counted only a few times. The chain uses TRBV29-1 and TRBJ2-3; D gene unclear. The CDR3 is 11 residues long. Per germline, CDR1 SQVTM and CDR2 ANQGSEA. V was trimmed by 3 bases and J by 2 bases, leaving 3 bases between them. This CDR3 reads CSVETTDTQYF. In DNA, the CDR3 is TGCAGCGTTGAGACCACAGATACGCAGTATTTT.

This chain uses TRBV11-1 with TRBJ2-7; 10 nucleotides line up with TRBD1. J gave up 1 base and V 5 bases, and 11 bases lay outside the gene matches. The CDR3 runs to 17 residues. Germline values: CDR1 SGHAT, CDR2 FQDESV (reference sequence). The CDR3 bases are TGTGCCAGCAGCCCGATCCCGGGACAGGGGTCTTCCTACGAGCAGTACTTC. Translating gives CASSPIPGQGSSYEQYF.

This clone was observed a handful of times. The chain joins TRBV5-1 to TRBJ2-3; D might be TRBD2 (6 bases). Between the trimmed V and J ends, which lost 7 bases and 0 bases, there was a span of 12 bases. The CDR3 length is 14 residues. Per germline, CDR1 SGHRS and CDR2 YFSETQ. The CDR3 here is CASAGIGSTDTQYF. The DNA for the CDR3 is TGCGCCAGCGCGGGGATTGGAAGCACAGATACGCAGTATTTT.

The chain couples TRBV5-6 to TRBJ2-7; D possibly uses TRBD1 or TRBD2 (6 bases each). Germline V gives CDR1 SGHDT, CDR2 YYEEEE. This CDR3 spans 14 amino acids. V lost 2 bases and J 3 bases, leaving 12 bases between the germline ends. CDR3 in amino acids: CASSLWGAVYEQYF. In DNA form, the CDR3 reads TGTGCCAGCAGCTTATGGGGGGCAGTCTACGAGCAGTACTTC.

This clone has a handful of counts. The J gene is TRBJ1-5, the V gene TRBV28, with no clear D. Germline V lookup: CDR1 MDHEN, CDR2 SYDVKM. CDR3 length equals 14 residues. Trimming took 11 bases from V and 0 from J, leaving 14 bases between them. CDR3: CAGGGGYSNQPQHF. CDR3 DNA: TGTGCCGGCGGCGGAGGATATAGCAATCAGCCCCAGCATTTT.

At least ten counts were recorded for this clone. The chain links TRBV5-5 to TRBJ1-4; D unresolved. The CDR3 extends over 11 amino acids. Trimming stripped 2 bases from V and 6 bases from J, with 2 bases between. Germline V CDR1 and CDR2: SGHKS, YYEKEE (reference sequence). CDR3 amino acids: CASSFDEKLFF. DNA of the CDR3: TGTGCCAGCAGCTTTGATGAAAAACTGTTTTTT.

This clone has at least ten counts. The identical CDR3 is also encoded by other nucleotide sequences in the sample. This chain uses TRBV18 with TRBJ1-1; the D is unclear. The germline V gene has CDR1 KGHSH and CDR2 LQKENI. V was shortened by 0 bases and J by 0 bases, with 2 bases between the two germline ends. CDR3 length: 13 amino acids. The CDR3 bases are TGTGCCAGCTCACCACCGGTGAACACTGAAGCTTTCTTT. It yields the protein CASSPPVNTEAFF. Based on the CDR3 plus reference TRBV18 and TRBJ1-1, the full variable domain is NAGVMQNPRHLVRRRGQEARLRCSPMKGHSHVYWYRQLPEEGLKFMVYLQKENIIDESGMPKERFSAEFPKEGPSILRIQQVVRGDSAAYFCASSPPVNTEAFFGQGTRLTVV.

This clone was detected a few times. The J gene is TRBJ2-3, the V gene TRBV4-1, with TRBD2 matching over 11 bases. V gave up 0 bases and J gave up 2 bases; unmatched junction bases: 7. Germline V gene data show CDR1 as MGHRA and CDR2 as YSYEKL. The length of the CDR3 is 18 residues. The CDR3 DNA sequence: TGCGCCAGCAGCCAAGAGGGCCTAGCGGGAGGATTCACAGATACGCAGTATTTT. Encoded protein: CASSQEGLAGGFTDTQYF.

The rearrangement joins TRBV15 to TRBJ2-7; 7 bases agree with TRBD1. There are 15 residues in the CDR3. Germline CDR1 reads LNHNV; CDR2 reads YYDKDF (reference sequence). The ends lost 3 bases at V and 0 bases at J; junction bases unmatched: 5. The DNA for the CDR3 is TGTGCCACCAGCAGCGGGACAGCTAGCTCCTACGAGCAGTACTTC. Its protein product is CATSSGTASSYEQYF.